This T cell receptor (beta chain) comes out of a study of Graves' ophthalmopathy and Graves' hyperthyroidism. As for the study in general: Upon initial diagnosis and before any treatment, peripheral blood was collected.

Where ophthalmopathy was present, donors had moderate-to-severe activity, CAS ≥3, NOSPECS ≥4 and duration under 3 months. V lost 2 bases and J 11 bases, leaving 12 bases between the germline ends. The CDR3 totals 12 residues. Study results and limitations: The 13-signature model separated ophthalmopathy from stable hyperthyroidism at approximately 89% sensitivity and almost 83% specificity. The authors also found most expanded thyroid clonotypes above 0.001 frequency in blood.

With respect to this clonotype: Its antigen is still unknown.

The study amplified TCR beta CDR3 regions using RNA transcripts. HTBI primers primed a first-round RT-PCR, and a second-round multiplex PCR followed. TCRdb analysed the multiplex PCR reads with MiXCR anew, one entry per CDR3 protein. Among roughly 480,000 distinct CDR3 sequences listed, around an eighth were seen once. The sequencing sample was made of blood. The genes are TRBV12-3 or TRBV12-4 and TRBJ1-1, with D uncertain. This TCR was recovered from a woman aged 25 to 45 with Graves' ophthalmopathy. CDR3 in amino acids: CASSLRIDGAFF. CDR3 nucleotides: TGTGCCAGCAGTTTACGTATCGATGGGGCTTTCTTT.